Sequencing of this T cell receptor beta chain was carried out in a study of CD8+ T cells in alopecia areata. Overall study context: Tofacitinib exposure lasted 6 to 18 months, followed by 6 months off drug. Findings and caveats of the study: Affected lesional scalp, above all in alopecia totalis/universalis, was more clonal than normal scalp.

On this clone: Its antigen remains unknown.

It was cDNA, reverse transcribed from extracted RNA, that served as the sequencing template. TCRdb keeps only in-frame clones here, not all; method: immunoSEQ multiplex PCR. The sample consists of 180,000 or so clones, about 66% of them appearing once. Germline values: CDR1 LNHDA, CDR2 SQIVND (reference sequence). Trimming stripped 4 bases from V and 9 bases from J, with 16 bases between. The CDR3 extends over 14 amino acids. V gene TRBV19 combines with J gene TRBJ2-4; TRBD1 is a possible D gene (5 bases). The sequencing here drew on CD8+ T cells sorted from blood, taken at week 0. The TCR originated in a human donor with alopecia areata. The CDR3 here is CASSTQGGAGIQYF. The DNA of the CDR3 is TGTGCCAGTAGTACTCAGGGTGGAGCAGGCATTCAGTACTTC.